This T cell receptor beta chain is from a study of shared clonotypes between healthy human individuals. Each subset's genomic DNA was shared equally among a number of immunoSEQ plates. Clones were read by immunoSEQ multiplex PCR, and TCRdb kept only the in-frame ones, dropping some. The sample shows 640,000 or so clones, roughly 70% of them seen only once. Note on this clone: The antigen is unknown.

Germline loops: CDR1 WNHNN, CDR2 SYGVQD (reference sequence). The V end was cut by 9 bases, the J end by 0 bases, with 15 bases between. The CDR3 length is 15 residues. Overall study results and limits: Rarefaction showed sorted-subset sequencing was incomplete despite large depth. Estimated clonotype richness was generally higher in naive than memory subsets. A handful of donors showed sharing of 4.5% to 5% of naive CD4 clonotypes.

The chain links TRBV10-1 to TRBJ2-4, with D perhaps matching TRBD1 or TRBD2 (5 bases each). The source of this sequence is a woman younger than 45 in good health. Material for sequencing was memory CD4+ T cells sorted from blood. The subset was: CD45RA-negative fraction. The CDR3 is CARGRDVLAKNIQYF. DNA of the CDR3: TGCGCCAGAGGCCGGGACGTTCTAGCCAAAAACATTCAGTACTTC.